Detailed here is one T cell receptor (beta chain). Trimming shortened V by 1 base and J by 6 bases, and 11 bases separated the two germline ends. In germline, CDR1 is SEHNR, CDR2 FQNEAQ (reference sequence). This CDR3 has 14 residues. A multiplex PCR was run with 60 Vbeta primers and 13 Jbeta primers. Only in-frame clones appear in the TCRdb table, and some are missing; sequencing was by immunoSEQ multiplex PCR. The sample has some 95,000 clones; roughly three quarters are singletons. This record comes from a study of cytomegalovirus exposure and HLA in healthy donors. The rearrangement uses TRBV7-9 and TRBJ2-3; perhaps TRBD1 as D (6 bases). This sequence was found in a woman in her thirties or forties in good health and CMV-seronegative. What was sequenced was PBMCs. The CDR3 region is CASSLDEGVDTQYF. CDR3 in DNA: TGTGCCAGCAGCTTAGATGAGGGGGTGGATACGCAGTATTTT. The full variable domain, its missing parts supplied by reference TRBV7-9 and TRBJ2-3, is DTGVSQNPRHKITKRGQNVTFRCDPISEHNRLYWYRQTLGQGPEFLTYFQNEAQLEKSRLLSDRFSAERPKGSFSTLEIQRTEQGDSAMYLCASSLDEGVDTQYFGPGTRLTVL.